This T cell receptor (beta chain) was identified during a study of cytomegalovirus exposure and HLA in healthy donors. Donors were nominally healthy when sampled, though unrecorded immune exposures were likely. The study, taken as a whole, reports: A later analysis associated about 18,000 TCR beta sequences with HLA alleles at a 0.05 false discovery rate. Presence/absence results assume similar sequencing depth per donor, which may not hold. An analysis done earlier found most TCR beta V segments productive about 90% or about 30% of the time.

Comments on this clone: Antigen specificity is unknown.

Use of 60 Vbeta and 13 Jbeta primers characterized the PCR. Assay: immunoSEQ multiplex PCR; the TCRdb copy retains only in-frame clones and omits some. The listing contains tens of thousands of clones. The origin of this receptor is a woman aged 60-75 years in good health and CMV-seronegative. Sequenced material: PBMCs.

CDR3 residues: CASSVWDSENYGYTF. In DNA form, the CDR3 reads TGTGCCAGCAGCGTATGGGACTCAGAAAACTATGGCTACACCTTC. V and J are TRBV9 and TRBJ1-2; D may be TRBD1 (5 bases). This CDR3 is built from 15 residues. CDR1 is SGDLS, CDR2 YYNGEE, per germline. Trimming took 1 base from V and 2 from J, leaving 12 bases between them.